A single sample gave rise to the 5 T cell receptor beta chains below, sequenced in a study of blood T cell repertoires in COVID-19. The assay was immunoSEQ multiplex PCR, and TCRdb's table has in-frame clones only and misses some. In the table there are roughly 160,000 clones, 84% of which are singletons. The sample comprised peripheral blood. The source is an elderly woman with COVID-19, enrolled during active disease.

This clone was observed a single time. V usage is TRBV5-4 and J usage is TRBJ2-5; D gene unclear. There are 15 residues in the CDR3. V was shortened by 4 bases and J by 5 bases, with 18 bases between the two germline ends. Germline V lookup: CDR1 SGHNT, CDR2 YYREEE (reference sequence). CDR3 sequence: CASSVNLEPGETQYF. CDR3 sequence (DNA): TGTGCCAGCAGCGTTAACCTGGAGCCCGGGGAGACCCAGTACTTC. The full variable domain, in which reference TRBV5-4 and TRBJ2-5 provide the parts outside the CDR3, is ETGVTQSPTHLIKTRGQQVTLRCSSQSGHNTVSWYQQALGQGPQFIFQYYREEENGRGNFPPRFSGLQFPNYSSELNVNALELDDSALYLCASSVNLEPGETQYFGPGTRLLVL.

V usage is TRBV28 and J usage is TRBJ1-2; a possible D gene is TRBD1 (5 bases). The germline V gene encodes CDR1 MDHEN and CDR2 SYDVKM. Trimming shortened V by 4 bases and J by 3 bases, and 15 bases separated the two germline ends. CDR3 length: 15 amino acids. CDR3 in DNA: TGTGCCAGCAGTTCCCCGTTCAGGGCGCACTATGGCTACACCTTC. Its protein is CASSSPFRAHYGYTF.

This clone was seen only a few times. This chain uses TRBV4-1 with TRBJ1-2; unclear D gene. Per germline, CDR1 MGHRA and CDR2 YSYEKL. The CDR3 is made up of 12 amino acids. Trimming cost V 0 bases and J 7 bases, with 6 bases left between them. As DNA, the CDR3 is TGCGCCAGCAGCCAAGATAGCGTTGGCTACACCTTC. Protein: CASSQDSVGYTF.

The gene calls are TRBV6-1 and TRBJ1-2, with 7 bases lining up with TRBD1. The germline V gene encodes CDR1 MNHNS and CDR2 SASEGT. Trimming cost V 3 bases and J 0 bases; bases outside gene matches: 4. There are 15 residues in the CDR3. The CDR3 coding sequence is TGTGCCAGCAGTGACCGACAGGGTTCTAACTATGGCTACACCTTC. Protein product: CASSDRQGSNYGYTF.

This clone occurred a few times. The chain couples TRBV19 to TRBJ2-7; 9 nucleotides align to TRBD1. Germline CDR1 is LNHDA and CDR2 is SQIVND (reference sequence). The CDR3 is 15 residues long. The V gene end was trimmed by 2 bases and the J gene end by 3 bases; junction bases not matched to a gene: 5. The CDR3 loop reads CASSISQGALYEQYF. The DNA of the CDR3 is TGTGCCAGTAGTATATCACAGGGGGCCCTCTACGAGCAGTACTTC. Filled out from reference TRBV19 and TRBJ2-7, the complete variable domain reads DGGITQSPKYLFRKEGQNVTLSCEQNLNHDAMYWYRQDPGQGLRLIYYSQIVNDFQKGDIAEGYSVSREKKESFPLTVTSAQKNPTAFYLCASSISQGALYEQYFGPGTRLTVT.